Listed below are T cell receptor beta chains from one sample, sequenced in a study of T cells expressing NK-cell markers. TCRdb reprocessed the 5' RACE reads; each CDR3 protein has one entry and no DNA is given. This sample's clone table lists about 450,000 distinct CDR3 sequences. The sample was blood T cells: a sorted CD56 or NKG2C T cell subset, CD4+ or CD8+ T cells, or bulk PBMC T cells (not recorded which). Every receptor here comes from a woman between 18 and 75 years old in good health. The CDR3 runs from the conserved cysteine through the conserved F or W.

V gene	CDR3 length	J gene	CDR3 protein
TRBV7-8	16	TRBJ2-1	CASSLTWGDSYNEQFF
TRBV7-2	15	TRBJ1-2	CASSPTGAVYYGYTF
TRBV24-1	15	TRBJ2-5	CATSDRDRAGETQYF
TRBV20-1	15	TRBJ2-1	CSARDPGQPPNEQFF
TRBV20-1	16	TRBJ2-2	CSARASGAFNTGELFF
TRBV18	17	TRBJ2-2	CASSPRRDRGNTGELFF
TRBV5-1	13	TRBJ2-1	CASSSLADNEQFF
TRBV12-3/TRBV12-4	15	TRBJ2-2	CAIFPGGQMSGELFF
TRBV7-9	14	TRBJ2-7	CASSRDYGPYEQYF
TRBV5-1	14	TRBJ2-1	CASSLELENNEQFF
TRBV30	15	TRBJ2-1	CAWSVNQGGQNEQFF
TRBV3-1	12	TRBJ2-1	CASSTGRGEQFF
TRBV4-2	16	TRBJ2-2	CASSQGLAANTGGLFF
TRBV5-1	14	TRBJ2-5	CASSLEGWGETQYF
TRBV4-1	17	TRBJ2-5	CASSQGPNRGYQETQYF
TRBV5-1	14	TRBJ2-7	CASSLEASTYEQYF
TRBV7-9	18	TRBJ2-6	CASSLWAVQPSGANVLTF
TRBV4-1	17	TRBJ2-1	CASSPSQVGANYNEQFF
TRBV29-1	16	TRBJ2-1	CSVDGGRLSSYNEQFF
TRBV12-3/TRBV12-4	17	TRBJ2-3	CASSFTVTGRGTDTQYF
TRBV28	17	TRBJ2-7	CASSSPGTSGNSYEQYF
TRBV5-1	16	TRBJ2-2	CASSLPGLPGPGELFF
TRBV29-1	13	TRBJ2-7	CSATDRTSYEQYF
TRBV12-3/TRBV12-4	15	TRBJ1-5	CASSFDRAGNQPQHF
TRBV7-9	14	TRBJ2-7	CASSLASGIGEQYF
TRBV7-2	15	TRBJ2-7	CASSQPVAGPYEQYF